The 21 T cell receptor beta chains in this list originate from one sample, sequenced in a study of tumor and adjacent non-tumor tissue in lung cancer. No cell sorting was done before RNA was extracted from the tissue. Distant lung tissue was collected more than 3 cm away from the tumor edge. TCRbeta libraries were built with three rounds of nested PCR, modified from ARM-PCR. TCRdb recomputed calls from the multiplex PCR reads with MiXCR, one row per CDR3 protein. The sample has some 70,000 distinct CDR3 sequences; around 70% are singletons. Sequenced sample: distant non-tumor lung tissue. These receptors came from a woman between 45 and 60 years old with non-small cell lung cancer.

As to this clonotype: A much larger clone differs from this one at a single base, so this may be a read error. J is TRBJ2-1 and V is TRBV5-6; D assignment may be TRBD1 or TRBD2 (5 bases each). V was trimmed by 4 bases and J by 6 bases, leaving 14 bases between them. The length of the CDR3 is 14 residues. Germline lookup yields CDR1 SGHDT and CDR2 YYEEEE. CDR3 sequence: CASSTGHGGNEQFF. The CDR3 coding sequence is TGTGCCAGCAGCACAGGACATGGGGGCAATGAGCAGTTCTTC. The full variable domain, rest sourced from reference TRBV5-6 and TRBJ2-1, is DAGVTQSPTHLIKTRGQQVTLRCSPKSGHDTVSWYQQALGQGPQFIFQYYEEEERQRGNFPDRFSGHQFPNYSSELNVNALLLGDSALYLCASSTGHGGNEQFFGPGTRLTVL.

For this clonotype: The junction does not match germline at one end; this may be a read error. The genes are TRBV20-1 and TRBJ2-5; TRBD2 agrees at 15 bases. The CDR3 is made up of 19 amino acids. Germline-derived CDR1 and CDR2 are DFQATT and SNEGSKA (reference sequence). CDR3 region: CSAANRGLAGGGNQETQYF. In nucleotides, the CDR3 is TGTAGTGCTGCAAACAGGGGACTAGCGGGAGGAGGGAATCAAGAGACACAGTACTTC.

The rearrangement links TRBV11-2 to TRBJ2-1; 10 nucleotides align to TRBD1. V lost 5 bases and J lost 8; bases outside the gene matches: 6. The CDR3 consists of 14 residues. The germline V gene has CDR1 SGHAT and CDR2 FQNNGV. The CDR3 DNA sequence: TGTGCCAGCAGCCTGAGGACAGGGGGACATGAGCAGTTCTTC. Its translation: CASSLRTGGHEQFF.

This clonotype is categorized as medium-sized. The chain links TRBV10-3 to TRBJ1-1; possible D gene TRBD1, 6 bases. Germline V lookup: CDR1 ENHRY, CDR2 SYGVKD. V lost 3 bases and J 5 bases, leaving 10 bases between the germline ends. The CDR3 sequence is 13 residues long. CDR3 loop: CAISEAQGTEAFF. CDR3 coding DNA: TGTGCCATCAGTGAAGCCCAGGGGACTGAAGCTTTCTTT.

This clonotype was counted between two and nine times. With a much larger clone just one base away, this may be a read error. The rearrangement uses TRBV7-8 and TRBJ2-1; 8 bases match TRBD2. Germline CDR1 reads SGHVS; CDR2 reads FQNEAQ. J was trimmed by 5 bases and V by 5 bases; bases with no gene match: 14. The CDR3 extends over 17 amino acids. The chain's CDR3 is CASSPKSSGSRNNEQFF. As DNA, the CDR3 is TGTGCCAGCAGCCCCAAGAGCAGCGGGAGTAGGAACAATGAGCAGTTCTTC. The full variable domain, its missing parts supplied by reference TRBV7-8 and TRBJ2-1, is GAGVSQSPRYKVAKRGQDVALRCDPISGHVSLFWYQQALGQGPEFLTYFQNEAQLDKSGLPSDRFFAERPEGSVSTLKIQRTQQEDSAVYLCASSPKSSGSRNNEQFFGPGTRLTVL.

Comments on this clonotype: Likely a read error: the CDR3 ends without its conserved phenylalanine or tryptophan. The chain recombines TRBV5-1 with TRBJ2-1; 9 bases map to TRBD1. V trimming: 0 bases; J trimming: 6 bases; junction bases outside the gene matches: 4. The CDR3 loop spans 15 amino acids. The germline CDR1 and CDR2 sequences are SGHRS and YFSETQ. The CDR3 reads CASSLGQGGVNEQFS. CDR3 nucleotides: TGCGCCAGCAGCTTGGGACAGGGGGGGGTCAATGAGCAGTTCTCC.

This clonotype was counted ten times or more. The chain carries TRBV20-1 and TRBJ1-1; perhaps TRBD1 as D (5 bases). This CDR3 comprises 15 residues. Germline V gene data show CDR1 as DFQATT and CDR2 as SNEGSKA (reference sequence). The CDR3 loop reads CSLKVPGLPNTEAFF. In DNA form, the CDR3 reads TGCAGCCTTAAAGTCCCGGGACTACCGAACACTGAAGCTTTCTTT.

This clonotype was seen once. The chain employs TRBV12-3 or TRBV12-4 and TRBJ1-5; D is undetermined. This CDR3 has 13 amino acids. The germline V and J ends were trimmed by 4 bases and 5 bases, with 9 bases remaining between them. The CDR3 DNA sequence: TGTGCCAGCAGTTCAGGCGCCGATCAGCCCCAGCATTTT. Translated, it gives CASSSGADQPQHF.

A note on this clonotype: Lacking the conserved final phenylalanine or tryptophan, this CDR3 likely reflects a read error. This sequence joins TRBV6-1 and TRBJ1-1; no definite D call. With 10 bases removed from V and 1 base from J, the gap between germline ends came to 10 bases. CDR1 MNHNS and CDR2 SASEGT come from the germline V gene. The CDR3 loop spans 12 amino acids. The DNA of the CDR3 is TGTGCCAACATGGACGGGAACACTGAAGCTTTCATT. Protein product: CANMDGNTEAFI.

As for this clonotype: This may stem from a read error, because a much larger clone lies one nucleotide away. The CDR3 protein is CASTDLGEIYEQCF. DNA for the CDR3: TGTGCCAGCACCGACCTCGGGGAGATCTACGAGCAGTGCTTC. The chain is built from TRBV28 and TRBJ2-7; the D gene is possibly TRBD2 (5 bases). This CDR3 region has 14 residues. Germline values: CDR1 MDHEN, CDR2 SYDVKM.

This chain joins TRBV28 and TRBJ2-3, with D maybe TRBD2 (5 bases). Germline V gives CDR1 MDHEN, CDR2 SYDVKM. The CDR3 loop spans 14 amino acids. The ends were cut back, 6 bases at V and 2 bases at J, with 12 bases in the middle. The CDR3 nucleotides read TGTGCCAGCAGCCATCCGACTATCACAGATACGCAGTATTTT. Its translation: CASSHPTITDTQYF.

This clonotype was observed once. With a much larger clone just one base away, this may be a read error. The chain carries TRBV4-2 and TRBJ2-1; TRBD2 matches 12 bases. This CDR3 is 16 amino acids long. Germline CDR1 reads LGHNA; CDR2 reads YNFKEQ. CDR3 in DNA: TGTCCCAGCAGCCAAGAAACTAGCGGGAGGTACAATGAGCAGTTCTTC. This codes for CPSSQETSGRYNEQFF.

Concerning this clonotype: One base away lies a much larger clone, so this may be a sequencing read error. This chain joins TRBV20-1 and TRBJ2-4; D perhaps matches TRBD1 (5 bases). CDR3 length equals 17 residues. The V gene's germline CDR1 is DFQATT and CDR2 SNEGSKA (reference sequence). V gave up 7 bases and J gave up 2 bases, with 24 bases separating them. DNA of the CDR3: TGCAGTGGGAAGATTGAAAAAGGGGTCGTAACCAAAAACATTCAGTACTTC. It codes for CSGKIEKGVVTKNIQYF.

Regarding this clonotype: One end of the junction is discordant with germline, which a read error may explain. This chain connects TRBV4-3 to TRBJ2-6; D is unresolved. CDR3 length: 18 amino acids. CDR1 is LGHNA, CDR2 YSLEER, per germline. This CDR3 is CASSRENDGNSGANVLTF. For the CDR3, the DNA is TGCGCCAGCAGCCGAGAAAATGATGGGAATTCTGGTGCCAACGTCCTGACTTTC.

This chain links TRBV5-8 with TRBJ2-7; 9 nucleotides match TRBD1. V dropped 4 bases and J dropped 3; count of bases not matched to a gene: 8. The CDR3 covers 15 residues. Looked up from germline, CDR1 is SGHTS and CDR2 is YDEGEE. The CDR3 protein is CASSTRGQGGYEQYF. CDR3 nucleotides: TGTGCCAGCAGCACAAGGGGACAGGGAGGCTACGAGCAGTACTTC.

The genes are TRBV4-1 and TRBJ2-3, with a weak D call TRBD2 (5 bases). The CDR3 is 14 amino acids. Germline CDR1 and CDR2: MGHRA and YSYEKL. Trimming took 6 bases from V and 7 from J, leaving 17 bases between them. This CDR3 is CASSQPLASNTQYF. The CDR3 DNA is TGCGCCAGCAGTCAACCCCTAGCAAGCAATACGCAGTATTTT.

This clonotype was seen many times. The rearrangement uses TRBV24-1 and TRBJ1-1; no clear D gene. This CDR3 comprises 13 residues. V lost 1 base, J lost 11 bases, and 13 bases lay in between. Germline-derived CDR1 and CDR2 are KGHDR and SFDVKD. Here the CDR3 reads CATSDFWESEAFF. The CDR3 DNA is TGTGCCACCAGTGATTTTTGGGAGAGCGAGGCTTTCTTT.

This clonotype was detected a few times. This may be a read error: a much more frequent sequence differs by one nucleotide. V is TRBV4-3 and J is TRBJ2-5; the match to TRBD2 covers 7 bases. CDR1 and CDR2 (germline): LGHNA, YSLEER. V shed 0 bases and J 7 bases; nucleotides not matched to a gene: 17. The CDR3 runs to 18 residues. CDR3 in DNA: TGCGCCAGCAGCCAAGATTTGATAGCCGCAAACCCGGGGGGGACCCAGTACTTC. Protein: CASSQDLIAANPGGTQYF.

On this clonotype: The conserved phenylalanine or tryptophan is not found at the CDR3 terminus, so this likely reflects a read error. The DNA is omitted, as the CDR3 cannot be located on it reliably, and the CDR3 follows TCRdb's listing. This chain links TRBV6-1 with TRBJ2-1; TRBD1 is taken as the D call from the table, unchecked against the DNA. The CDR3 spans 12 amino acids, including both terminal residues. Germline V CDR1 and CDR2: MNHNS, SASEGT. The CDR3 region is CASSTQGYELFL.

This clonotype has more than one count but fewer than ten. The chain employs TRBV4-1 and TRBJ1-6; D not certain. The germline CDR1 and CDR2 sequences are MGHRA and YSYEKL. The CDR3 is 15 amino acids. Between the trimmed V and J ends, which lost 1 base and 7 bases, there was a span of 11 bases. The CDR3 nucleotides are TGCGCCAGCAGCCAAGGTGTCAGCGAAAATTCACCCCTCCACTTT. Translating gives CASSQGVSENSPLHF.

This clonotype was recorded a few times. J is TRBJ1-5 and V is TRBV7-9; D ambiguous. V lost 0 bases and J 4 bases, leaving 7 bases between the germline ends. The CDR3 sequence is 14 residues long. Germline CDR1 SEHNR, CDR2 FQNEAQ (reference sequence). CDR3 coding DNA: TGTGCCAGCAGCTTAGCTTCACAAAATCAGCCCCAGCATTTT. Its protein is CASSLASQNQPQHF.